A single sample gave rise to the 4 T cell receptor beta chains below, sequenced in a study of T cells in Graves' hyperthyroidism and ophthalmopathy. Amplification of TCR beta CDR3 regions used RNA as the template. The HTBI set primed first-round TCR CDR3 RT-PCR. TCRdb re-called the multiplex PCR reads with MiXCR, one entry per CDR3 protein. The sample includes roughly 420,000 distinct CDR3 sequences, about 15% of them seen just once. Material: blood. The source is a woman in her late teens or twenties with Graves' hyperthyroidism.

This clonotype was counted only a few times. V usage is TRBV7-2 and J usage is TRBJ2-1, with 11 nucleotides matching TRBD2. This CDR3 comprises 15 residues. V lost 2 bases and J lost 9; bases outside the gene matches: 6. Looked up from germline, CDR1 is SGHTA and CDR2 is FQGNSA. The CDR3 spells CASSLSLAGVSEQFF. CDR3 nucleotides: TGTGCCAGCAGCTTATCACTAGCGGGGGTAAGTGAGCAGTTCTTC.

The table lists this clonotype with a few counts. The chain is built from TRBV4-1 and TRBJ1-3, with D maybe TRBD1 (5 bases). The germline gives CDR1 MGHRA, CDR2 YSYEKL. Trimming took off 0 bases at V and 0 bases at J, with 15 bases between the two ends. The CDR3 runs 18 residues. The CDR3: CASSQDPSRANSGNTIYF. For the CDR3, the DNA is TGCGCCAGCAGCCAAGATCCTAGCAGGGCAAACTCTGGAAACACCATATATTTT.

The DNA of the CDR3 is TGTGCCAGCGGGAGGTGGGCGAACACTGAAGCTTTCTTT. It yields the protein CASGRWANTEAFF. The V call is TRBV6-1, the J call TRBJ1-1, with D unresolved. The germline V and J ends were trimmed by 8 bases and 1 base, with 11 bases remaining between them. The CDR3 is 13 residues long. Germline V gene data show CDR1 as MNHNS and CDR2 as SASEGT.

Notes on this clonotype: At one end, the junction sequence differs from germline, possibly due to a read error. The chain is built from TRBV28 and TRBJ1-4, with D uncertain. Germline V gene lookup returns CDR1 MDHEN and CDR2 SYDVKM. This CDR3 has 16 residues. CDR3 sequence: CASSPDRSQLNGKLFF. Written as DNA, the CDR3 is TGTGCCAGCAGTCCAGATAGGAGTCAGCTGAATGGAAAACTGTTTTTT.